This T cell receptor beta chain derives from a study of CD8+CD57+ T cells in acquired aplastic anemia. According to the study, genomic DNA was the template for TCR beta VDJ and CDR3 profiling. TCRdb re-analysed the reads in MiXCR, keeping a single row per CDR3 protein. Of 150,000 to 200,000 distinct CDR3 sequences listed, 40% to 55% are singletons. This clonotype was found many times. The antigen is undetermined. Study conclusions and caveats: Comparison of patients with controls identified some 29 shared CD8+ CDR3 sequences.

Germline lookup yields CDR1 LNHDA and CDR2 SQIVND (reference sequence). Trimming removed 1 base from V and 4 bases from J; junction bases left unmatched: 10. The CDR3 contains 17 residues. The genes are TRBV19 and TRBJ2-7, with 10 nucleotides matching TRBD2. The sample comprised sorted CD4+, CD8+, or CD8+CD57+ T cells (not recorded which) from PBMCs. The source of this sequence is a human donor in good health. CDR3 region: CASSIVSSGSRRYEQYF. DNA for the CDR3: TGTGCCAGTAGTATAGTGTCTAGCGGGAGTAGAAGGTACGAGCAGTACTTC.